Below, 20 T cell receptor beta chains from the same sample are listed, as sequenced in a study of blood T cell repertoires in COVID-19. Produced via immunoSEQ multiplex PCR; TCRdb's table is partial and in-frame only. This table holds about 180,000 clones, about 80% found once. The sample consisted of peripheral blood. The origin of the receptors is a human donor in a cohort sampled during active COVID-19.

The chain has TRBV4-1 and TRBJ1-2, with 8 bases that match TRBD1. CDR1 is MGHRA, CDR2 YSYEKL, per germline. The CDR3 runs 15 residues. J lost 6 bases, V lost 0 bases, and 6 bases had no gene match. This CDR3 is CASSQDRTGRNGYTF. The CDR3 DNA sequence: TGCGCCAGCAGCCAAGATCGGACAGGGAGAAATGGCTACACCTTC.

V usage is TRBV5-1 and J usage is TRBJ1-1; 10 bases agree with TRBD1. Germline CDR1 reads SGHRS; CDR2 reads YFSETQ. J lost 2 bases, V lost 2 bases, and 3 bases had no gene match. This CDR3 spans 15 amino acids. Here the CDR3 reads CASSFMTGGNTEAFF. The CDR3 coding sequence is TGCGCCAGCAGCTTTATGACAGGGGGCAACACTGAAGCTTTCTTT.

The chain uses TRBV7-3 and TRBJ2-1; 10 bases are shared with TRBD2. V dropped 6 bases and J dropped 6; count of bases not matched to a gene: 8. CDR1 SGHTA and CDR2 FQGTGA come from the germline V gene. The CDR3 is 15 residues long. The CDR3 nucleotides read TGTGCCAGCAGTCTACCTAGCGGGAGTACCAATGAGCAGTTCTTC. It specifies CASSLPSGSTNEQFF.

This sequence joins TRBV11-2 and TRBJ2-6; a weak D match, TRBD2 (5 bases). CDR1 is SGHAT and CDR2 is FQNNGV in the germline V gene. The V end was cut by 4 bases, the J end by 4 bases, with 8 bases between. This CDR3 region has 14 residues. CDR3 in amino acids: CASSSPGGANVLTF. CDR3 nucleotide sequence: TGTGCCAGCAGCTCCCCGGGAGGGGCCAACGTCCTGACTTTC.

The genes are TRBV12-3 or TRBV12-4 and TRBJ2-7; 8 bases agree with TRBD1. With 6 bases clipped from V and 4 bases from J, the junction kept 5 bases outside the gene matches. This CDR3 region has 13 residues. CDR3 in amino acids: CASRGTGEYEQYF. CDR3 coding DNA: TGTGCCAGCAGGGGGACAGGAGAATACGAGCAGTACTTC.

The chain joins TRBV5-1 to TRBJ1-1; unclear D gene. Trimming shortened V by 5 bases and J by 3 bases, and 14 bases separated the two germline ends. There are 14 residues in the CDR3. Germline values: CDR1 SGHRS, CDR2 YFSETQ. The CDR3 is CASSFYDGYTEAFF. CDR3 coding DNA: TGCGCCAGCAGTTTTTACGACGGGTACACTGAAGCTTTCTTT. Looking up the rest from reference TRBV5-1 and TRBJ1-1 gives the full variable domain: KAGVTQTPRYLIKTRGQQVTLSCSPISGHRSVSWYQQTPGQGLQFLFEYFSETQRNKGNFPGRFSGRQFSNSRSEMNVSTLELGDSALYLCASSFYDGYTEAFFGQGTRLTVV.

This chain uses TRBV14 with TRBJ1-5; possibly TRBD1 for D (5 bases). CDR1 and CDR2 from the germline V gene are SGHDN and FVKESK. CDR3 length: 16 amino acids. Trimming stripped 6 bases from V and 3 bases from J, with 18 bases between. CDR3 residues: CASRPGQNLPNQPQHF. The CDR3, as DNA: TGTGCCAGCAGACCAGGGCAGAACCTACCCAATCAGCCCCAGCATTTT.

This chain connects TRBV21-1 to TRBJ2-3; the D call in the table, TRBD2, was not verified against the DNA. TRBV21-1 is reported as a pseudogene. The CDR3 has 15 residues. CDR3 sequence reads: CASTRRTRPTDTQYF. CDR3 nucleotides: TGTGCCAGCACGCGAAGAACTAGGCCCACAGATACGCAGTATTTT.

This rearrangement joins TRBV12-3 or TRBV12-4 to TRBJ1-1; D gene uncertain. This CDR3 has 13 amino acids. The V gene lost 1 base and the J gene lost 2 bases, with 5 bases spanning the gap. The CDR3 region has the DNA TGTGCCAGCAGTTTAGGTAAAAACACTGAAGCTTTCTTT. This codes for CASSLGKNTEAFF.

This CDR3 reads CASSYKGALSYEQYF. CDR3 in DNA: TGTGCCAGCAGTTACAAGGGAGCCCTATCCTACGAGCAGTACTTC. The rearrangement joins TRBV28 to TRBJ2-7; TRBD2 is a possible D gene (5 bases). Deletions cut 4 bases from V and 1 base from J, with 14 bases between. The CDR3 spans 15 residues. Germline CDR1 and CDR2: MDHEN and SYDVKM.

As for this clone: The same CDR3 is also encoded by other DNA sequences in this sample. The chain joins TRBV3-1 (or the pseudogene TRBV3-2) to TRBJ2-5; TRBD2 might be the D (5 bases). This CDR3 contains 12 residues. V was clipped by 1 base and J by 5 bases, with 5 bases between them. In germline, CDR1 is LGHDT, CDR2 YNNKEL (reference sequence). The chain's CDR3 is CASSQGRETQYF. CDR3 in DNA: TGTGCCAGCAGCCAAGGGAGGGAGACCCAGTACTTC.

The chain has TRBV19 and TRBJ2-7; 9 bases are shared with TRBD2. The V and J ends lost 6 bases and 1 base, in that order; junction bases with no gene match: 7. The CDR3 is made up of 15 amino acids. Germline CDR1 and CDR2: LNHDA and SQIVND (reference sequence). This CDR3 reads CASSRFSGGSYEQYF. CDR3 sequence (DNA): TGTGCCAGTAGCCGTTTTAGCGGGGGATCCTACGAGCAGTACTTC. The complete variable domain, with remaining parts taken from reference TRBV19 and TRBJ2-7, reads DGGITQSPKYLFRKEGQNVTLSCEQNLNHDAMYWYRQDPGQGLRLIYYSQIVNDFQKGDIAEGYSVSREKKESFPLTVTSAQKNPTAFYLCASSRFSGGSYEQYFGPGTRLTVT.

The gene calls are TRBV27 and TRBJ2-1, with 9 bases matching TRBD2. Germline CDR1 reads MNHEY; CDR2 reads SMNVEV (reference sequence). V lost 8 bases and J lost 8; bases outside the gene matches: 16. The CDR3 contains 16 residues. CDR3 protein: CASSTLAGVGDYEQFF. As DNA, the CDR3 is TGTGCCAGCTCCACCTTAGCGGGAGTCGGTGACTATGAGCAGTTCTTC.

V and J are TRBV6-5 and TRBJ1-6; TRBD1 matches at 8 bases. V shed 7 bases and J 3 bases; nucleotides not matched to a gene: 2. In germline, CDR1 is MNHEY, CDR2 SVGAGI. The CDR3 covers 14 residues. CDR3 amino acids: CASTRGRYNSPLHF. CDR3 nucleotides: TGTGCCAGCACCAGGGGGCGCTATAATTCACCCCTCCACTTT.

The chain links TRBV10-3 to TRBJ2-7; TRBD1 might be the D (5 bases). There are 12 residues in the CDR3. V was cut by 0 bases and J by 5 bases, with 5 bases left in between. The germline CDR1 and CDR2 sequences are ENHRY and SYGVKD. The CDR3 sequence: CAISESRDEQYF. Written as DNA, the CDR3 is TGTGCCATCAGTGAGTCCAGGGACGAGCAGTACTTC.

The V and J genes are TRBV7-9 and TRBJ2-3; 9 positions agree with TRBD2. This CDR3 contains 15 residues. The V gene's germline CDR1 is SEHNR and CDR2 FQNEAQ (reference sequence). Germline trimming cut 6 bases from V and 7 bases from J; bases unmatched to any gene: 11. CDR3 sequence reads: CASSNSGGGRNTQYF. DNA for the CDR3: TGTGCCAGCAGTAATAGCGGGGGAGGAAGGAATACGCAGTATTTT.

A word on this clone: One end of the junction does not line up with germline, which may come from a read error. The gene calls are TRBV7-7 and TRBJ1-1; D unresolved. Germline V gene sequence: CDR1 SSHAT, CDR2 FNYEAQ (reference sequence). The CDR3 is 14 amino acids. CDR3 amino acids: CASSPNLSYTEAFF. Written as DNA, the CDR3 is TGTGCTAGCAGCCCTAACCTAAGCTACACTGAAGCTTTCTTT.

There are a few counts of this clone. The chain has TRBV7-3 and TRBJ1-3, with TRBD1 as a possible D gene (5 bases). Germline CDR1 and CDR2: SGHTA and FQGTGA. This CDR3 is 15 amino acids long. Trimming removed 2 bases at V and 0 bases at J, with 8 bases between. In DNA, the CDR3 is TGTGCCAGCAGCTTAGGGGGGTCCTCTGGAAACACCATATATTTT. The encoded protein is CASSLGGSSGNTIYF.

The V call is TRBV19, the J call TRBJ2-7, with 7 positions matching TRBD1. V was pared by 3 bases and J by 4 bases, with 9 bases of the junction left unmatched. The CDR3 extends over 15 amino acids. Germline V gene data show CDR1 as LNHDA and CDR2 as SQIVND (reference sequence). The CDR3 DNA is TGTGCCAGTAGTATCGGGACAGTCCCGGGGTACGAGCAGTACTTC. Translating gives CASSIGTVPGYEQYF.

This clone was detected a few times. The chain combines TRBV2 with TRBJ1-1, with 9 nucleotides matching TRBD1. The ends lost 7 bases at V and 1 base at J; junction bases unmatched: 7. CDR1 and CDR2 from the germline V gene are SNHLY and FYNNEI. CDR3 length equals 15 residues. CDR3 in DNA: TGTGCCAGCATTCAGACAGGGGGAGGGAACACTGAAGCTTTCTTT. Protein: CASIQTGGGNTEAFF. Drawing the rest from reference TRBV2 and TRBJ1-1, the complete variable domain is EPEVTQTPSHQVTQMGQEVILRCVPISNHLYFYWYRQILGQKVEFLVSFYNNEISEKSEIFDDQFSVERPDGSNFTLKIRSTKLEDSAMYFCASIQTGGGNTEAFFGQGTRLTVV.